Presented here are 27 T cell receptor delta chains from one specimen sequenced in a study of delta chains in infants with herpesvirus infections. Gamma-chain- and delta-chain-specific primers converted PBMC RNA into TCR cDNA. TCRdb made new clone calls on the RT-PCR reads using CATT. The sample yields more than 1,500 delta-chain clones, roughly 30% seen once. The sample was peripheral blood, taken at time point 3 of longitudinal follow-up. The receptor source for this set is a human donor who was a Ugandan infant, either HIV-exposed or HIV-unexposed (not recorded which).

On this clone: A read error may be the cause here, since a much bigger clone is one base away. The same CDR3 arises from other DNA sequences in this sample as well. The chain joins TRDV2 to TRDJ3; a weak D match, TRDD3 (5 bases). Trimming shortened V by 1 base and J by 2 bases, and 8 bases separated the two germline ends. CDR1 and CDR2 from the germline V gene are GEAIGNYY and EKD. The CDR3 runs to 16 residues. The CDR3, as DNA: TGTGCCTGTGACACACTTGGGGCCTGGGACACCCGACAGATGTTTTTC. Translated: CACDTLGAWDTRQMFF.

This clone was recorded a few times. The gene calls are TRDV2 and TRDJ3; TRDD3 matches 11 bases. Germline CDR1 and CDR2: GEAIGNYY and EKD. The CDR3 sequence is 21 residues long. V lost 0 bases and J lost 0; bases outside the gene matches: 9. In nucleotides, the CDR3 is TGTGCCTGTGACACCGGAGGTACTGGGGGATATGGCTCCTGGGACACCCGACAGATGTTTTTC. Its protein product is CACDTGGTGGYGSWDTRQMFF.

There are a few counts of this clone. The chain employs TRDV1 and TRDJ1, with TRDD3 matching over 9 bases. There are 17 residues in the CDR3. The germline gives CDR1 TSWWSYY, CDR2 QGS. The ends lost 10 bases at V and 0 bases at J; junction bases unmatched: 15. The DNA of the CDR3 is TGTGCTCAACCCTCCAAGCTGGGGGATGGGTACACCGATAAACTCATCTTT. This sequence encodes CAQPSKLGDGYTDKLIF.

DNA for the CDR3: TGTGCTCTTGGGGAAATCCCTCCGACCCTTAGGGATATGAGAGTGAACACCGATAAACTCATCTTT. It yields the protein CALGEIPPTLRDMRVNTDKLIF. The rearrangement uses TRDV1 and TRDJ1; D is possibly TRDD3 (6 bases). The length of the CDR3 is 22 residues. In germline, CDR1 is TSWWSYY, CDR2 QGS. Trimming left V 2 bases short and J 0 bases short, with 31 bases between.

V is TRDV1 and J is TRDJ1, with 7 bases identical to TRDD3. CDR3 length: 23 amino acids. Germline loops: CDR1 TSWWSYY, CDR2 QGS. V trimming: 1 base; J trimming: 3 bases; junction bases outside the gene matches: 29. The chain's CDR3 is CALGEQDLLGISLGVQGADKLIF. In nucleotides, the CDR3 is TGTGCTCTTGGGGAACAAGATTTACTGGGGATTTCACTAGGGGTACAAGGGGCCGATAAACTCATCTTT.

The CDR3 loop reads CALGELVPPLARDTAQLFF. The DNA for the CDR3 is TGTGCTCTTGGGGAACTCGTTCCGCCTTTAGCGAGGGATACAGCACAACTCTTCTTT. This chain joins TRDV1 and TRDJ2, with D tentatively TRDD3 (5 bases). This CDR3 has 19 amino acids. The V end lost 0 bases, the J end lost 5 bases, and 22 bases lay between the germline ends. Germline values: CDR1 TSWWSYY, CDR2 QGS.

DNA of the CDR3: TGTGCTCTTGGGGAACATCCCTGGGGGATACGGGCCTACACCGATAAACTCATCTTT. As protein: CALGEHPWGIRAYTDKLIF. The rearrangement joins TRDV1 to TRDJ1, with TRDD3 identical over 12 bases. Germline assignment: CDR1 TSWWSYY and CDR2 QGS. The CDR3 spans 19 residues. After removal of 1 base from V and 0 bases from J, the junction contained 9 bases not matched to a gene.

The chain is built from TRDV1 and TRDJ2; 10 bases agree with TRDD3. Trimming removed 0 bases from V and 4 bases from J; junction bases left unmatched: 11. CDR1 is TSWWSYY, CDR2 QGS, per germline. The CDR3 is made up of 19 amino acids. CDR3 nucleotides: TGTGCTCTTGGGGAACTACACCTACTGGGGGATCTGACGACAGCACAACTCTTCTTT. As protein: CALGELHLLGDLTTAQLFF.

The rearrangement uses TRDV1 and TRDJ1; TRDD3 matches at 8 bases. The V gene end was trimmed by 4 bases and the J gene end by 1 base; junction bases not matched to a gene: 17. CDR1 is TSWWSYY and CDR2 is QGS in the germline V gene. The CDR3 consists of 19 residues. CDR3: CALGAVLLLGEETTDKLIF. CDR3 nucleotide sequence: TGTGCTCTTGGGGCCGTCCTACTCCTGGGGGAGGAGACCACCGATAAACTCATCTTT.

By proportion, this clone is large (0.1 to 1%). The V and J genes are TRDV2 and TRDJ2, with 11 bases fitting TRDD3. J gave up 0 bases and V 2 bases, and 1 base lay outside the gene matches. The germline V gene has CDR1 GEAIGNYY and CDR2 EKD. CDR3 length: 16 amino acids. DNA of the CDR3: TGTGCCTGTGACATACTGGGGGATACTTTGACAGCACAACTCTTCTTT. Translating it yields CACDILGDTLTAQLFF.

The chain carries TRDV2 and TRDJ1; 12 bases are a match to TRDD3. The length of the CDR3 is 17 residues. The germline gives CDR1 GEAIGNYY, CDR2 EKD. Trimming took 0 bases from V and 4 from J; bases not matched to a gene: 8. CDR3 DNA sequence: TGTGCCTGTGACACCCGTACTGGGGGATACCGATTCGATAAACTCATCTTT. Its protein is CACDTRTGGYRFDKLIF.

For this clone: Relative to the germline gene, one junction end is altered; a read error may explain this. The J gene is TRDJ3, the V gene TRDV2, with D unresolved. The CDR3 length is 10 residues. Germline CDR1 reads GEAIGNYY; CDR2 reads EKD. The CDR3 DNA sequence: TGTGCCTGTGACACCCGACAGATGTTTTTC. It specifies CACDTRQMFF.

V and J are TRDV2 and TRDJ1, with 9 bases aligning to TRDD3. Losses at the gene ends were 4 bases for V and 3 bases for J; bases not matched to a gene: 11. The germline CDR1 and CDR2 sequences are GEAIGNYY and EKD. This CDR3 has 16 amino acids. The CDR3 here is CACEYPWGIGPDKLIF. As DNA, the CDR3 is TGTGCCTGTGAATACCCTTGGGGGATAGGCCCCGATAAACTCATCTTT.

The rearrangement uses TRDV2 and TRDJ1; 8 nucleotides align to TRDD3. V dropped 1 base and J dropped 8; count of bases not matched to a gene: 17. Germline V lookup: CDR1 GEAIGNYY, CDR2 EKD. CDR3 length: 17 amino acids. Written as DNA, the CDR3 is TGTGCCTGTGACACACTGGGGTCCGACTGGGGGGACGGAAAACTCATCTTT. It encodes CACDTLGSDWGDGKLIF.

In its sample, this clone ranks as large. The J gene is TRDJ3, the V gene TRDV2; 12 bases are shared with TRDD3. Germline V gives CDR1 GEAIGNYY, CDR2 EKD. CDR3 length: 22 amino acids. Trimming at V came to 0 bases and at J to 0 bases, leaving 11 bases not matched to a gene. The CDR3 DNA sequence: TGTGCCTGTGACACCGTACGACTGGGGGATACCTCTAGCTCCTGGGACACCCGACAGATGTTTTTC. This translates into CACDTVRLGDTSSSWDTRQMFF.

The rearrangement joins TRDV1 to TRDJ1, with unresolved D. CDR1 and CDR2 (germline): TSWWSYY, QGS. The CDR3 contains 16 residues. Trimming removed 0 bases at V and 5 bases at J, with 16 bases between. The CDR3 nucleotides read TGTGCTCTTGGGGAACTAGGCCCCGCCATTGCTGATAAACTCATCTTT. Its protein is CALGELGPAIADKLIF.

V gene TRDV1 combines with J gene TRDJ1; 11 nucleotides align to TRDD3. This CDR3 is built from 22 residues. The germline V gene has CDR1 TSWWSYY and CDR2 QGS. Trimming cost V 4 bases and J 0 bases; bases outside gene matches: 22. CDR3 protein: CALGGASARGSGGYIYTDKLIF. The CDR3 DNA is TGTGCTCTTGGGGGGGCTTCCGCCCGTGGTTCTGGGGGATACATTTACACCGATAAACTCATCTTT.

The sample holds a few counts of this clone. The J gene is TRDJ1, the V gene TRDV1, with 13 bases that match TRDD3. This CDR3 is 22 amino acids long. The germline CDR1 and CDR2 sequences are TSWWSYY and QGS. V shed 3 bases and J 1 base; nucleotides not matched to a gene: 20. CDR3 nucleotides: TGTGCTCTTGGGGAGCTGCGCGTTCCTAGACTGGGGGATACGCTTCGCACCGATAAACTCATCTTT. As protein: CALGELRVPRLGDTLRTDKLIF.

The chain has TRDV1 and TRDJ1, with TRDD3 identical over 9 bases. CDR1 is TSWWSYY and CDR2 is QGS in the germline V gene. The CDR3 has 22 residues. V was clipped by 3 bases and J by 0 bases; unmatched bases: 23. The CDR3 DNA reads as TGTGCTCTTGGGGAGGCTTCTTTACCTTGTACTGGGGGAACAGCTTACACCGATAAACTCATCTTT. As protein: CALGEASLPCTGGTAYTDKLIF.

This clone is judged medium-sized. At the DNA level, this CDR3 is encoded by other sequences in the same sample as well. The J gene is TRDJ1, the V gene TRDV1, with TRDD3 identical over 10 bases. V gave up 3 bases and J gave up 0 bases; unmatched junction bases: 10. Germline-derived CDR1 and CDR2 are TSWWSYY and QGS. This CDR3 has 18 residues. The chain's CDR3 is CALGEPPRTGGYTDKLIF. DNA of the CDR3: TGTGCTCTTGGGGAGCCCCCGAGAACTGGGGGATACACCGATAAACTCATCTTT.

V usage is TRDV2 and J usage is TRDJ1, with 12 bases aligning to TRDD3. This CDR3 comprises 20 residues. Trimming took 8 bases from V and 0 from J; bases not matched to a gene: 21. Germline values: CDR1 GEAIGNYY, CDR2 EKD. The CDR3 DNA reads TGTGCCTCTTTGCCACTGGGGGATACAAACGGCGGAGGGGACACCGATAAACTCATCTTT. This encodes CASLPLGDTNGGGDTDKLIF.

The table lists this clone with a count of one. CDR3 DNA sequence: TGTGCCTTTATAGCCCTACAATGGGGGATCCTGTACACCGATAAACTCATCTTT. Translation: CAFIALQWGILYTDKLIF. The chain has TRDV3 and TRDJ1; 8 positions match TRDD3. The length of the CDR3 is 18 residues. CDR1 is TVYSNPD and CDR2 is GDNSRS in the germline V gene (reference sequence). J gave up 0 bases and V 1 base, and 16 bases lay outside the gene matches. Together with reference TRDV3 and TRDJ1, the CDR3 gives the full variable domain: CDKVTQSSPDQTVASGSEVVLLCTYDTVYSNPDLFWYRIRPDYSFQFVFYGDNSRSEGADFTQGRFSVKHILTQKAFHLVISPVRTEDSATYYCAFIALQWGILYTDKLIFGKGTRVTVEP.

In its sample, this clone is large. The rearrangement uses TRDV1 and TRDJ1; no clear D gene. V lost 4 bases to trimming and J lost 3 bases, with 18 bases between them. Germline values: CDR1 TSWWSYY, CDR2 QGS. This CDR3 has 16 amino acids. DNA for the CDR3: TGTGCTCTTGGGGCCAGACCCTCAAGAGGTCCCGATAAACTCATCTTT. Translation: CALGARPSRGPDKLIF.

This chain joins TRAV38-2/DV8 and TRDJ1; TRDD3 aligns across 9 bases. V shed 0 bases and J 3 bases; nucleotides not matched to a gene: 18. Germline lookup yields CDR1 TSESDYY and CDR2 QEAYKQQN. The CDR3 consists of 20 residues. The CDR3 DNA reads TGTGCTTATAGGAGCGCGTTTCTTGAAGCTGGGGGATCGGGGGCCGATAAACTCATCTTT. Translated: CAYRSAFLEAGGSGADKLIF.

In its sample, this clone ranks as medium-sized. This chain links TRDV1 with TRDJ1; D may be TRDD3 (6 bases). The CDR3 sequence is 20 residues long. The germline CDR1 and CDR2 sequences are TSWWSYY and QGS. Trimming removed 3 bases at V and 0 bases at J, with 26 bases between. The CDR3, as DNA: TGTGCTCTTGGGGAGTTTCTATTCCTTCGTACTGGGTTATACACCGATAAACTCATCTTT. This encodes CALGEFLFLRTGLYTDKLIF.

This clone has a handful of counts. This chain links TRDV1 with TRDJ1; 9 bases match TRDD3. Germline-derived CDR1 and CDR2 are TSWWSYY and QGS. The trim removed 1 base at V and 3 bases at J, leaving 21 bases unmatched. The CDR3 is 21 amino acids. The CDR3 reads CALGEHAYSLGDYRWSDKLIF. The DNA for the CDR3 is TGTGCTCTTGGGGAACATGCCTACTCCCTGGGGGATTATCGTTGGTCCGATAAACTCATCTTT.

This clone is large (0.1 to 1%). This chain joins TRDV1 and TRDJ1; 10 nucleotides match TRDD3. After removal of 0 bases from V and 1 base from J, the junction contained 11 bases not matched to a gene. Germline V CDR1 and CDR2: TSWWSYY, QGS. The CDR3 is 19 amino acids. This CDR3 is CALGELPLLGDLPTDKLIF. For the CDR3, the DNA is TGTGCTCTTGGGGAACTACCCTTACTGGGGGATCTACCCACCGATAAACTCATCTTT.